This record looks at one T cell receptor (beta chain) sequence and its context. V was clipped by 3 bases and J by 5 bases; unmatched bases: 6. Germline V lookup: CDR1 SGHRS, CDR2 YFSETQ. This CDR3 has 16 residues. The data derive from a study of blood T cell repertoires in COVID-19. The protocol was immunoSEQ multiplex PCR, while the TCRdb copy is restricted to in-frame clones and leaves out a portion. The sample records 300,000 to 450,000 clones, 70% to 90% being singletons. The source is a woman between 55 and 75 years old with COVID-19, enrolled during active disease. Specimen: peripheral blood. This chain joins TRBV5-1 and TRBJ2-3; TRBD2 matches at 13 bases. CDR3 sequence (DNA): TGCGCCAGCAGCTCGGGGACTAGCGGGGTCATAGATACGCAGTATTTT. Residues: CASSSGTSGVIDTQYF.